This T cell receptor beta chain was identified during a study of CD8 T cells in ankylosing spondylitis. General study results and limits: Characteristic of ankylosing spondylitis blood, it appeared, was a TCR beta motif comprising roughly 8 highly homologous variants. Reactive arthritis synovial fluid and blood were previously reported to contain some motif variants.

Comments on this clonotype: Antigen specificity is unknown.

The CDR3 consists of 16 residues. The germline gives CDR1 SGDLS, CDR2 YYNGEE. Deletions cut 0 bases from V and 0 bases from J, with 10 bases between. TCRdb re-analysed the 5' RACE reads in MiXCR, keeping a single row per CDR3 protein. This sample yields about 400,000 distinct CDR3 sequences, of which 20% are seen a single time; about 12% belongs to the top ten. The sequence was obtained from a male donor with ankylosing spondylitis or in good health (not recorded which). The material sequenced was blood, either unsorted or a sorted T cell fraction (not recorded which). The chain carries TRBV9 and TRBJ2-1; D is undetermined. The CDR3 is CASSVVGSHSYNEQFF. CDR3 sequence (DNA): TGTGCCAGCAGCGTAGTCGGATCGCACTCCTACAATGAGCAGTTCTTC.